The rows below give T cell receptor beta chains drawn from one sample of a study of cytomegalovirus exposure and HLA in healthy donors. Assay used: immunoSEQ multiplex PCR; TCRdb lists only in-frame clones, some missing. The top ten clones hold roughly 1.6% of a sample with some 270,000 clones, 80% to 95% of them seen once. What was sequenced was PBMCs. The receptors derive from a girl aged 2 to 9 in good health and CMV-seronegative. Both conserved end residues are part of each CDR3. The D gene is left open where the match is weak. Some rows mark clone size as missing; the rest say once, few, many or name a class of expanded clone.

d_gene: TRBD1
abundance: .
j_gene: TRBJ1-2
v_gene: TRBV7-2
CDR3aa: CASSTRSGTVRGYTF
CDR3nt: TGTGCCAGCAGCACCAGGTCAGGGACAGTCCGTGGCTACACCTTC

d_gene: TRBD1
abundance: .
j_gene: TRBJ1-4
v_gene: TRBV19
CDR3aa: CASFGQEKKLFF
CDR3nt: TGTGCCAGTTTCGGACAGGAAAAAAAACTGTTTTTT

d_gene: .
abundance: .
j_gene: TRBJ2-7
v_gene: TRBV6-5
CDR3aa: CASSISSLSSYEQYF
CDR3nt: TGTGCCAGCAGCATTAGCTCCCTTAGCTCCTACGAGCAGTACTTC

d_gene: .
abundance: .
j_gene: TRBJ2-2
v_gene: TRBV7-6
CDR3aa: CASSSTWTGELFF
CDR3nt: TGTGCCAGCAGCTCCACTTGGACCGGGGAGCTGTTTTTT

d_gene: .
abundance: .
j_gene: TRBJ1-2
v_gene: TRBV6-1
CDR3aa: CASSDRNYGYTF
CDR3nt: TGTGCCAGCAGTGACCGTAACTATGGCTACACCTTC

d_gene: TRBD2
abundance: .
j_gene: TRBJ2-3
v_gene: TRBV28
CDR3aa: CASSLGTAGGLFRTDTQYF
CDR3nt: TGTGCCAGCAGTTTAGGTACTGCGGGGGGCCTTTTCAGGACAGATACGCAGTATTTT

d_gene: TRBD2
abundance: once
j_gene: TRBJ2-7
v_gene: TRBV12-5
CDR3aa: CASGLERGTTYEQYF
CDR3nt: TGTGCTAGTGGTTTGGAGCGGGGGACCACCTACGAGCAGTACTTC

d_gene: .
abundance: .
j_gene: TRBJ2-1
v_gene: TRBV10-2
CDR3aa: CASEARNEQFF
CDR3nt: TGCGCCAGTGAGGCGAGGAATGAGCAGTTCTTC

d_gene: .
abundance: .
j_gene: TRBJ2-7
v_gene: TRBV11-2
CDR3aa: CASSRGASYEQYF
CDR3nt: TGTGCCAGCAGTAGGGGCGCCTCCTACGAGCAGTACTTC

d_gene: TRBD1
abundance: few
j_gene: TRBJ2-1
v_gene: TRBV4-1
CDR3aa: CASSNTGGRYDEQFF
CDR3nt: TGCGCCAGCAGCAACACAGGGGGCAGGTACGATGAGCAGTTCTTC

d_gene: .
abundance: .
j_gene: TRBJ2-2
v_gene: TRBV5-4
CDR3aa: CASSRGASNTGELFF
CDR3nt: TGTGCCAGCAGTCGGGGGGCTTCGAACACCGGGGAGCTGTTTTTT

d_gene: TRBD1
abundance: .
j_gene: TRBJ2-3
v_gene: TRBV7-9
CDR3aa: CASSSGTGSTDTQYF
CDR3nt: TGTGCCAGCAGCTCCGGGACAGGGAGCACAGATACGCAGTATTTT

d_gene: .
abundance: .
j_gene: TRBJ1-5
v_gene: TRBV6-1
CDR3aa: CASSEWTRVGNQPQHF
CDR3nt: TGTGCCAGCAGTGAATGGACCAGGGTCGGCAATCAGCCCCAGCATTTT

d_gene: TRBD1
abundance: .
j_gene: TRBJ1-1
v_gene: TRBV5-6
CDR3aa: CASSLPTGGRDTEAFF
CDR3nt: TGTGCCAGCAGCTTGCCGACAGGGGGAAGGGACACTGAAGCTTTCTTT

d_gene: TRBD1
abundance: .
j_gene: TRBJ1-1
v_gene: TRBV25-1
CDR3aa: CASSEFFPPPGQGLFF
CDR3nt: TGTGCCAGCAGTGAATTTTTCCCACCGCCGGGACAGGGGCTATTCTTT

d_gene: .
abundance: .
j_gene: TRBJ1-5
v_gene: TRBV6-6
CDR3aa: CASSYMDRNQPQHF
CDR3nt: TGTGCCAGCAGTTACATGGACAGAAATCAGCCCCAGCATTTT

d_gene: .
abundance: .
j_gene: TRBJ1-1
v_gene: TRBV2
CDR3aa: CAGTKNTEAFF
CDR3nt: TGTGCCGGGACAAAGAACACTGAAGCTTTCTTT

d_gene: .
abundance: .
j_gene: TRBJ1-6
v_gene: TRBV18
CDR3aa: CASSPPGLTNNSPLHF
CDR3nt: TGTGCCAGCTCACCGCCGGGACTGACAAATAATTCACCCCTCCACTTT

d_gene: .
abundance: once
j_gene: TRBJ2-1
v_gene: TRBV19
CDR3aa: CASSIEGAGINEQFF
CDR3nt: TGTGCCAGTAGTATTGAGGGTGCCGGTATCAATGAGCAGTTCTTC

d_gene: .
abundance: .
j_gene: TRBJ1-4
v_gene: TRBV7-8
CDR3aa: CASSLADGSNEKLFF
CDR3nt: TGTGCCAGCAGCTTAGCGGACGGGAGTAATGAAAAACTGTTTTTT

d_gene: TRBD2
abundance: .
j_gene: TRBJ2-7
v_gene: TRBV2
CDR3aa: CASSGGGGVEQYF
CDR3nt: TGTGCCAGCAGTGGGGGGGGAGGGGTCGAGCAGTACTTC

d_gene: .
abundance: .
j_gene: TRBJ2-6
v_gene: TRBV15
CDR3aa: CATSRGLAGANVLTF
CDR3nt: TGTGCCACCAGCAGGGGACTGGCTGGGGCCAACGTCCTGACTTTC

d_gene: .
abundance: .
j_gene: TRBJ1-4
v_gene: TRBV19
CDR3aa: CASSMGARDGKGLFF
CDR3nt: TGTGCCAGTAGTATGGGGGCCCGGGACGGAAAAGGCCTGTTTTTT

d_gene: .
abundance: .
j_gene: TRBJ2-2
v_gene: TRBV5-1
CDR3aa: CASGNRVSNTGELFF
CDR3nt: TGCGCCAGCGGGAACAGGGTTTCGAACACCGGGGAGCTGTTTTTT

d_gene: TRBD2
abundance: .
j_gene: TRBJ2-3
v_gene: TRBV4-1
CDR3aa: CASSQVERDGAQYF
CDR3nt: TGCGCCAGCAGCCAAGTGGAGCGGGATGGTGCGCAGTATTTT

d_gene: .
abundance: .
j_gene: TRBJ2-7
v_gene: TRBV5-6
CDR3aa: CASHLGGLPYEQYF
CDR3nt: TGTGCCAGCCACCTCGGGGGTCTACCCTACGAGCAGTACTTC

d_gene: .
abundance: .
j_gene: TRBJ2-7
v_gene: TRBV10-2
CDR3aa: CASSGHYEQYF
CDR3nt: TGCGCCAGCAGTGGACACTACGAGCAGTACTTC

d_gene: .
abundance: .
j_gene: TRBJ2-1
v_gene: TRBV27
CDR3aa: CASSLAGTPYNEQFF
CDR3nt: TGTGCCAGCAGTCTGGCCGGGACTCCATACAATGAGCAGTTCTTC

d_gene: TRBD1
abundance: .
j_gene: TRBJ1-1
v_gene: TRBV6-5
CDR3aa: CASSPQTGMNTEAFF
CDR3nt: TGTGCCAGCAGTCCTCAGACAGGGATGAACACTGAAGCTTTCTTT